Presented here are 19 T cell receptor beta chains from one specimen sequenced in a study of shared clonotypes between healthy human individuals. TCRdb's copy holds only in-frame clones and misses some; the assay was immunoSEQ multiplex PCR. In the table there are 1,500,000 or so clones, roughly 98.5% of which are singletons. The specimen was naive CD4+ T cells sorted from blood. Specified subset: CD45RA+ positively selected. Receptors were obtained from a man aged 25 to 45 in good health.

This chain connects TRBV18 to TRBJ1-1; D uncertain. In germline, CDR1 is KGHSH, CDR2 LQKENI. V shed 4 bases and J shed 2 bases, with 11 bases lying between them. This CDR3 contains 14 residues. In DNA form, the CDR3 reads TGTGCCAGCTCACAGGGTAGAGGAAACACTGAAGCTTTCTTT. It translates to CASSQGRGNTEAFF. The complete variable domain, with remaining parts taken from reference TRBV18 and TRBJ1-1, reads NAGVMQNPRHLVRRRGQEARLRCSPMKGHSHVYWYRQLPEEGLKFMVYLQKENIIDESGMPKERFSAEFPKEGPSILRIQQVVRGDSAAYFCASSQGRGNTEAFFGQGTRLTVV.

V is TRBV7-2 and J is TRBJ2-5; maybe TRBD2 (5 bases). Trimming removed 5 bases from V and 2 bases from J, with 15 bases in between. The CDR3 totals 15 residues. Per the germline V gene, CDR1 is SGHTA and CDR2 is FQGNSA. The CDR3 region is CASSRRVREQETQYF. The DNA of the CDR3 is TGTGCCAGCAGCAGGCGGGTCCGAGAACAAGAGACCCAGTACTTC.

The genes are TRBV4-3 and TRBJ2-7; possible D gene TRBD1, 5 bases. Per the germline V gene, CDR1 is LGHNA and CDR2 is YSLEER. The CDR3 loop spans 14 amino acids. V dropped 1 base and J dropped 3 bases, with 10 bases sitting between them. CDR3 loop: CASSQGVQGYEQYF. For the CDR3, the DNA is TGCGCCAGCAGCCAAGGGGTGCAGGGCTACGAGCAGTACTTC.

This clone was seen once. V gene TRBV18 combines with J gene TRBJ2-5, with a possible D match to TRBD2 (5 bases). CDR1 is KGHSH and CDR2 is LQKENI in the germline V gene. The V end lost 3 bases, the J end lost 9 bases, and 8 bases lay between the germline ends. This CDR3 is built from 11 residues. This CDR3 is CASSPKEAQYF. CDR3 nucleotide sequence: TGTGCCAGCTCACCGAAGGAGGCCCAGTACTTC.

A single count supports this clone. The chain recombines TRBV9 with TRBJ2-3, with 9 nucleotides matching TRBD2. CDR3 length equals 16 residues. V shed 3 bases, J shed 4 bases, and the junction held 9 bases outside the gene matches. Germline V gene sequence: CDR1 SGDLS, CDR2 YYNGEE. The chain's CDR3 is CASSARTSVTADTQYF. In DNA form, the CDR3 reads TGTGCCAGCAGCGCCCGGACTAGCGTTACCGCAGATACGCAGTATTTT.

The CDR3 is CASSLGEDNTQYF. Written as DNA, the CDR3 is TGTGCCAGCAGCTTAGGGGAGGACAATACGCAGTATTTT. The V call is TRBV11-3, the J call TRBJ2-3; TRBD2 is a possible D gene (6 bases). CDR1 is SGHNT, CDR2 YENEEA, per germline. Deletions cut 1 base from V and 7 bases from J, with 9 bases between. The length of the CDR3 is 13 residues.

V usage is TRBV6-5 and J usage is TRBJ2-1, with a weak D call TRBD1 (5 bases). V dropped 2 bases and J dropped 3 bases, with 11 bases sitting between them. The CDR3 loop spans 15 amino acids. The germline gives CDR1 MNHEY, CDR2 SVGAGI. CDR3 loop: CASSYRGFGYNEQFF. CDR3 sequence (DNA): TGTGCCAGCAGTTACAGGGGATTCGGCTACAATGAGCAGTTCTTC.

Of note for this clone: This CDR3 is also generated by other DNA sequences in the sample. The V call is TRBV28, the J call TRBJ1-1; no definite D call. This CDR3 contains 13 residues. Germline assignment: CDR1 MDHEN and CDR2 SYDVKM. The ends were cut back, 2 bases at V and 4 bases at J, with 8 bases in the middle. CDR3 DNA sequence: TGTGCCAGCAGTTTACTCGGAGGCACTGAAGCTTTCTTT. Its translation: CASSLLGGTEAFF.

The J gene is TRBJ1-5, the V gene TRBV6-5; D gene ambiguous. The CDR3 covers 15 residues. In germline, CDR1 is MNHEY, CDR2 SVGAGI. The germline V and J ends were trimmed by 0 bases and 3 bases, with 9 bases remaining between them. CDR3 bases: TGTGCCAGCAGTTACTCCAGGTCTTTCAATCAGCCCCAGCATTTT. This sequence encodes CASSYSRSFNQPQHF.

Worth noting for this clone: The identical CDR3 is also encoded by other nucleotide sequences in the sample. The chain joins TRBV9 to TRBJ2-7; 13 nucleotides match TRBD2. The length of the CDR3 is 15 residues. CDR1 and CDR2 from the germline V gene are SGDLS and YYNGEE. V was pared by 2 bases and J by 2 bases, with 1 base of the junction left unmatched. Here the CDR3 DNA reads TGTGCCAGCAGCGTGGGGACTAGCGGGACCTACGAGCAGTACTTC. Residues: CASSVGTSGTYEQYF.

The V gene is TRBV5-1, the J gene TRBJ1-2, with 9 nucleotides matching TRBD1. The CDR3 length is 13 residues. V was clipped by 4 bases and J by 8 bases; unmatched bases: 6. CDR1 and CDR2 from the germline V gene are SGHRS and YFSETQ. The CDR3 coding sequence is TGCGCCAGCAGCGTGGACAGGGGATACGGCTACACCTTC. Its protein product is CASSVDRGYGYTF. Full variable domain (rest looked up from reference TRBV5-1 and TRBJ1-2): KAGVTQTPRYLIKTRGQQVTLSCSPISGHRSVSWYQQTPGQGLQFLFEYFSETQRNKGNFPGRFSGRQFSNSRSEMNVSTLELGDSALYLCASSVDRGYGYTFGSGTRLTVV.

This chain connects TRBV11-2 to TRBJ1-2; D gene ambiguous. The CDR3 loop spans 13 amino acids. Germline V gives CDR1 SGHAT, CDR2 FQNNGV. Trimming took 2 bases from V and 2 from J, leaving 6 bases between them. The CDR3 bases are TGTGCCAGCAGCTTAAACATCAACTATGGCTACACCTTC. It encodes CASSLNINYGYTF.

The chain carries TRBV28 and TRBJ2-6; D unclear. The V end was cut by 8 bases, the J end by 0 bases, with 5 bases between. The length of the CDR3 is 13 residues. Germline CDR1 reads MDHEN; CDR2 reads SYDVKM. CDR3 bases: TGTGCCAGCCTACCCTCTGGGGCCAACGTCCTGACTTTC. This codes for CASLPSGANVLTF.

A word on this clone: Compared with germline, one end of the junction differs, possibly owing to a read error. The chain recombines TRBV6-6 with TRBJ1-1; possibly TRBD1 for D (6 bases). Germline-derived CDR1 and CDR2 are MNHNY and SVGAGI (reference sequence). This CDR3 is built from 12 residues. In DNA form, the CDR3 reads TGTGCCAGCAGTGACTCACAGGGTGAAGCTTTCTTT. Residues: CASSDSQGEAFF.

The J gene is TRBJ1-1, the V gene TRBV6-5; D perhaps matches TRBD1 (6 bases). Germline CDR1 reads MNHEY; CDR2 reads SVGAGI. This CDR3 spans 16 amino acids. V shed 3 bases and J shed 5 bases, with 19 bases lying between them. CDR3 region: CASSYFPSGVFTEAFF. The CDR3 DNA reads TGTGCCAGCAGTTATTTCCCATCAGGGGTATTTACTGAAGCTTTCTTT.

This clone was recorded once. CDR3 nucleotides: TGCGCCAGCAGCTTGGTGTTCAGCTCCTACAATGAGCAGTTCTTC. Its protein product is CASSLVFSSYNEQFF. The gene calls are TRBV5-1 and TRBJ2-1; D unclear. CDR3 length equals 15 residues. CDR1 and CDR2 from the germline V gene are SGHRS and YFSETQ. The V and J ends lost 0 bases and 0 bases respectively, with 7 bases between them.

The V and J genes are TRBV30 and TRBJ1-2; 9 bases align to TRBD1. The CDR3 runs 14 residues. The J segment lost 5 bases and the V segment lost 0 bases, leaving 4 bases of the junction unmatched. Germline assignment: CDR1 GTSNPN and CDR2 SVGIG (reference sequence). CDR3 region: CAWSVHGQGYGYTF. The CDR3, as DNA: TGTGCCTGGAGTGTACATGGACAGGGGTATGGCTACACCTTC.

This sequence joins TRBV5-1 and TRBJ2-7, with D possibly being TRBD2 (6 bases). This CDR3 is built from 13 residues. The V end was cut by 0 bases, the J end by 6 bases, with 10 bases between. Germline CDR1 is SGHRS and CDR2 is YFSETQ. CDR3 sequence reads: CASSLEGTPEQYF. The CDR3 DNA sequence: TGCGCCAGCAGCTTGGAAGGGACTCCCGAGCAGTACTTC.

Here the CDR3 DNA reads TGTGCCAGTAGTATCCCCCCAGGGACTAACATTCAGTACTTC. The encoded protein is CASSIPPGTNIQYF. The genes are TRBV19 and TRBJ2-4; D is perhaps TRBD2 (6 bases). Per germline, CDR1 LNHDA and CDR2 SQIVND (reference sequence). The CDR3 contains 14 residues. Trimming left V 3 bases short and J 7 bases short, with 13 bases between.